The 16 T cell receptor beta chains below all came from one sample that was sequenced in a study of blood T cell repertoires in COVID-19. Assay: immunoSEQ multiplex PCR; the TCRdb copy retains only in-frame clones and omits some. In the table there are approximately 110,000 clones, 65% to 80% of which are singletons. Material: peripheral blood. The receptors stem from a man between 65 and 79 years old with active or convalescent COVID-19.

The chain has TRBV9 and TRBJ1-3, with a tentative D call TRBD1 (5 bases). The CDR3 runs to 14 residues. Germline V gene lookup returns CDR1 SGDLS and CDR2 YYNGEE. Deletions cut 3 bases from V and 6 bases from J, with 13 bases between. The CDR3: CASSGRDFPNTIYF. CDR3 nucleotides: TGTGCCAGCAGCGGCAGGGATTTTCCAAACACCATATATTTT. Drawing the rest from reference TRBV9 and TRBJ1-3, the complete variable domain is DSGVTQTPKHLITATGQRVTLRCSPRSGDLSVYWYQQSLDQGLQFLIQYYNGEERAKGNILERFSAQQFPDLHSELNLSSLELGDSALYFCASSGRDFPNTIYFGEGSWLTVV.

This clone occurred a few times. This specimen includes other DNA sequences encoding the same CDR3. The chain carries TRBV12-3 or TRBV12-4 and TRBJ1-5; a possible D gene is TRBD1 (6 bases). The length of the CDR3 is 13 residues. V dropped 6 bases and J dropped 6 bases, with 12 bases sitting between them. The CDR3 DNA reads TGTGCCAGCAGCTCAGGGGAGGGTCAGCCCCAGCATTTT. Translating gives CASSSGEGQPQHF.

The chain combines TRBV10-3 with TRBJ2-3, with 11 bases fitting TRBD2. The V gene end was trimmed by 8 bases and the J gene end by 4 bases; junction bases not matched to a gene: 5. CDR3 length: 14 residues. Germline CDR1 reads ENHRY; CDR2 reads SYGVKD. The CDR3 reads CAIDTSGGSDTQYF. The CDR3 DNA follows: TGTGCCATCGATACTAGCGGGGGATCAGATACGCAGTATTTT.

CDR3 residues: CASSIESTGTGGISYEQYF. The CDR3, as DNA: TGTGCCAGTAGTATAGAATCGACCGGGACAGGGGGCATCTCCTACGAGCAGTACTTC. V and J are TRBV19 and TRBJ2-7, with 12 bases fitting TRBD1. CDR3 size: 19 residues. The V gene's germline CDR1 is LNHDA and CDR2 SQIVND (reference sequence). J lost 0 bases, V lost 0 bases, and 9 bases had no gene match.

The chain employs TRBV24-1 and TRBJ2-5, with 8 bases aligning to TRBD1. The CDR3 totals 15 residues. The junction had 6 bases not matched to a gene; V was cut back by 3 bases and J by 4 bases. The V gene's germline CDR1 is KGHDR and CDR2 SFDVKD. The CDR3 DNA follows: TGTGCCACCAGTGATCGGACAGGGCAGTTAGAGACCCAGTACTTC. Its protein is CATSDRTGQLETQYF.

The chain links TRBV14 to TRBJ2-5, with 7 bases fitting TRBD1. CDR3 length: 15 residues. Germline V gene sequence: CDR1 SGHDN, CDR2 FVKESK. V shed 2 bases and J 4 bases; nucleotides not matched to a gene: 7. The CDR3 DNA is TGTGCCAGCAGCCAACCTACAGGGGAACGAGAGACCCAGTACTTC. It translates to CASSQPTGERETQYF.

This clone appeared once. The chain couples TRBV11-1 to TRBJ2-1; 12 bases map to TRBD2. This CDR3 spans 16 amino acids. Trimming cost V 3 bases and J 7 bases; bases outside gene matches: 7. The germline V gene encodes CDR1 SGHAT and CDR2 FQDESV (reference sequence). The CDR3 protein is CASSLTLAGGLNEQFF. Written as DNA, the CDR3 is TGTGCCAGCAGCTTGACCCTAGCGGGAGGGCTGAATGAGCAGTTCTTC.

This chain connects TRBV7-9 to TRBJ2-5; 7 positions agree with TRBD1. The V segment lost 4 bases and the J segment 4 bases; nucleotides outside the gene matches: 6. The CDR3 has 14 residues. Looked up from germline, CDR1 is SEHNR and CDR2 is FQNEAQ (reference sequence). CDR3 in DNA: TGTGCCAGCAGCTCGGGACAGAGAGGAGAGACCCAGTACTTC. Amino acid sequence: CASSSGQRGETQYF.

In its sample, this clone was seen a few times. The chain uses TRBV3-1 (or the pseudogene TRBV3-2) and TRBJ1-1, with unresolved D. Germline V gene sequence: CDR1 LGHDT, CDR2 YNNKEL (reference sequence). V lost 3 bases and J lost 11, with 13 bases in between. The CDR3 extends over 12 amino acids. The CDR3 nucleotides are TGTGCCAGCAGCCAGCGTACCTCGAGGGCTTTCTTT. Residues: CASSQRTSRAFF.

This sequence joins TRBV19 and TRBJ2-5, with a possible D match to TRBD2 (5 bases). Germline V gives CDR1 LNHDA, CDR2 SQIVND (reference sequence). V was cut by 5 bases and J by 7 bases, with 23 bases left in between. This CDR3 spans 16 amino acids. CDR3 in amino acids: CASSATSSSSHGTQYF. CDR3 DNA: TGTGCCAGTAGTGCCACTTCTAGCTCCTCACACGGGACCCAGTACTTC.

The J gene is TRBJ2-7, the V gene TRBV11-2; TRBD2 agrees at 9 bases. CDR3 length: 14 residues. Unmatched junction bases numbered 4, after V lost 1 base and J lost 6 bases. The V gene's germline CDR1 is SGHAT and CDR2 FQNNGV. CDR3 loop: CASSLVQAGGEQYF. The CDR3 nucleotides read TGTGCCAGCAGCTTAGTACAAGCGGGAGGCGAGCAGTACTTC. The full variable domain, with the rest looked up from reference TRBV11-2 and TRBJ2-7, is EAGVAQSPRYKIIEKRQSVAFWCNPISGHATLYWYQQILGQGPKLLIQFQNNGVVDDSQLPKDRFSAERLKGVDSTLKIQPAKLEDSAVYLCASSLVQAGGEQYFGPGTRLTVT.

The chain has TRBV18 and TRBJ2-2; 9 bases are shared with TRBD2. From germline, CDR1 is KGHSH and CDR2 LQKENI. Trimming removed 4 bases from V and 5 bases from J; junction bases left unmatched: 5. This CDR3 is 15 amino acids long. The CDR3 protein is CASSRPSGTTGELFF. For the CDR3, the DNA is TGTGCCAGCTCACGACCTAGCGGGACAACCGGGGAGCTGTTTTTT.

V gene TRBV7-2 combines with J gene TRBJ1-2; D call uncertain. This CDR3 is 13 amino acids long. The V and J ends lost 3 bases and 2 bases respectively, with 7 bases between them. Germline values: CDR1 SGHTA, CDR2 FQGNSA. CDR3: CASSFDINYGYTF. DNA for the CDR3: TGTGCCAGCAGCTTCGACATCAACTATGGCTACACCTTC.

J is TRBJ1-1 and V is TRBV10-2; D is perhaps TRBD1 (5 bases). CDR1 is WSHSY and CDR2 is SAAADI in the germline V gene. The V and J ends lost 5 bases and 0 bases respectively, with 10 bases between them. This CDR3 region has 14 residues. The CDR3 here is CASSPQEMNTEAFF. The CDR3 DNA follows: TGCGCCAGCAGTCCACAGGAAATGAACACTGAAGCTTTCTTT.

CDR3 DNA sequence: TGTGCCAGTAGCCAACTCCAGACAGGCAATCAGCCCCAGCATTTT. This translates into CASSQLQTGNQPQHF. This chain uses TRBV19 with TRBJ1-5; the D gene is possibly TRBD1 (5 bases). This CDR3 spans 15 amino acids. The germline CDR1 and CDR2 sequences are LNHDA and SQIVND (reference sequence). The V end lost 6 bases, the J end lost 2 bases, and 14 bases lay between the germline ends.

The chain employs TRBV5-4 and TRBJ2-7; perhaps TRBD1 as D (7 bases). The CDR3 has 14 amino acids. V was shortened by 4 bases and J by 0 bases, with 11 bases between the two germline ends. CDR1 is SGHNT and CDR2 is YYREEE in the germline V gene (reference sequence). CDR3 residues: CASSAGQSSYEQYF. CDR3 DNA: TGTGCCAGCAGCGCGGGACAGAGCTCCTACGAGCAGTACTTC.